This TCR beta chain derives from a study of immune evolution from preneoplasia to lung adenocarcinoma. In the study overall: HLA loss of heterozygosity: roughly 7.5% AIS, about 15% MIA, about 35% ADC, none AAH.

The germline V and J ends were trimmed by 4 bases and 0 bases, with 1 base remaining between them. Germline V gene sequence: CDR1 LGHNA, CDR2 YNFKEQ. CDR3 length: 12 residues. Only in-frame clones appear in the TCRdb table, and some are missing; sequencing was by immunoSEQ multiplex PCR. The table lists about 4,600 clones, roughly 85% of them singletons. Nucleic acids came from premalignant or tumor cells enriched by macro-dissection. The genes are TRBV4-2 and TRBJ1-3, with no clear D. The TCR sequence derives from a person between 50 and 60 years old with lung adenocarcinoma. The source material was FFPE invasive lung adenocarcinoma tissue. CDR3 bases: TGTGCCAGCAGCCCCTCTGGAAACACCATATATTTT. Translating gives CASSPSGNTIYF.